A single sample is the source of the 27 T cell receptor beta chains below, sequenced in a study of beta chain features in type 1 diabetes. Of the isolated RNA, all was reverse transcribed, and so the sequenced material was expressed TCRB transcripts. TCRdb's copy holds only in-frame clones and misses some; the assay was immunoSEQ multiplex PCR. This sample has about 360,000 clones, with 10% to 15% found just once. Sequenced: naive CD4+ T cells from blood. These receptors were collected from a young man in good health.

This clone was found a few times. The chain uses TRBV5-4 and TRBJ1-1; no firm D call. The V and J ends lost 1 base and 8 bases respectively, with 15 bases between them. The CDR3 loop spans 14 amino acids. CDR1 is SGHNT, CDR2 YYREEE, per germline (reference sequence). The CDR3, as DNA: TGTGCCAGCAGCTTGAGGCCCCTCACCGGGGAAGCTTTCTTT. Translating gives CASSLRPLTGEAFF.

The sample holds many counts of this clone. The chain recombines TRBV9 with TRBJ1-5; TRBD1 is a possible D gene (6 bases). With 3 bases removed from V and 6 bases from J, the gap between germline ends came to 13 bases. CDR1 and CDR2 (germline): SGDLS, YYNGEE. The CDR3 contains 14 residues. DNA for the CDR3: TGTGCCAGCAGCGCCGGACAGCGCGGTCAGCCCCAGCATTTT. It encodes CASSAGQRGQPQHF.

This sequence joins TRBV11-1 and TRBJ2-7; perhaps TRBD2 as D (6 bases). V was trimmed by 0 bases and J by 5 bases, leaving 11 bases between them. The germline V gene has CDR1 SGHAT and CDR2 FQDESV (reference sequence). The CDR3 sequence is 14 residues long. The chain's CDR3 is CASSLAPSGDEQYF. CDR3 DNA: TGTGCCAGCAGCTTAGCGCCCTCGGGGGACGAGCAGTACTTC.

This clone was counted a few times. The V gene is TRBV2, the J gene TRBJ1-5; D is ambiguous. The CDR3 sequence is 13 residues long. Trimming removed 6 bases at V and 0 bases at J, with 6 bases between. Germline V gene sequence: CDR1 SNHLY, CDR2 FYNNEI. CDR3 coding DNA: TGTGCCAGCAGGAGAATTAGCAATCAGCCCCAGCATTTT. Protein sequence: CASRRISNQPQHF.

This clone was recorded a few times. The gene calls are TRBV28 and TRBJ2-5; perhaps TRBD1 as D (6 bases). CDR1 and CDR2 (germline): MDHEN, SYDVKM. Trimming cost V 6 bases and J 5 bases, with 25 bases left between them. The length of the CDR3 is 17 residues. CDR3 in DNA: TGTGCCAGCAGCCCCTCCCCGAGGGGGACGGTGAGGGAGACCCAGTACTTC. Translated: CASSPSPRGTVRETQYF.

This clone appeared a few times. This same CDR3 is encoded by further DNA sequences in the sample. The rearrangement uses TRBV7-3 and TRBJ1-1; D not certain. CDR3 length: 13 amino acids. Germline V gene lookup returns CDR1 SGHTA and CDR2 FQGTGA. Trimming took off 2 bases at V and 0 bases at J, with 4 bases between the two ends. The CDR3 DNA is TGTGCCAGCAGCTTATATATGAACACTGAAGCTTTCTTT. Encoded protein: CASSLYMNTEAFF. Full variable domain (remainder filled in from reference TRBV7-3 and TRBJ1-1): GAGVSQTPSNKVTEKGKYVELRCDPISGHTALYWYRQSLGQGPEFLIYFQGTGAADDSGLPNDRFFAVRPEGSVSTLKIQRTERGDSAVYLCASSLYMNTEAFFGQGTRLTVV.

This clone came up a few times. V gene TRBV5-6 combines with J gene TRBJ2-2, with no clear D. Germline V gene lookup returns CDR1 SGHDT and CDR2 YYEEEE. V shed 2 bases and J shed 2 bases, with 10 bases lying between them. The CDR3 spans 15 residues. This CDR3 reads CASSFLQTNTGELFF. Written as DNA, the CDR3 is TGTGCCAGCAGCTTTTTACAGACCAACACCGGGGAGCTGTTTTTT.

This chain links TRBV10-3 with TRBJ2-5; 7 bases map to TRBD1. V was clipped by 5 bases and J by 0 bases; unmatched bases: 6. The CDR3 is made up of 15 amino acids. The germline V gene encodes CDR1 ENHRY and CDR2 SYGVKD. The CDR3 sequence: CAISPQDRYQETQYF. For the CDR3, the DNA is TGTGCCATCAGTCCCCAGGACAGGTACCAAGAGACCCAGTACTTC.

The chain combines TRBV7-2 with TRBJ2-3; D remains ambiguous. In germline, CDR1 is SGHTA, CDR2 FQGNSA. The V end was cut by 3 bases, the J end by 0 bases, with 13 bases between. This CDR3 contains 16 residues. The CDR3 here is CASSFLSGWSTDTQYF. The CDR3, as DNA: TGTGCCAGCAGCTTCTTATCGGGTTGGAGCACAGATACGCAGTATTTT.

This clone turned up a few times. The chain carries TRBV5-5 and TRBJ1-1; D may be TRBD1 (6 bases). This CDR3 comprises 15 residues. Germline CDR1 reads SGHKS; CDR2 reads YYEKEE (reference sequence). V lost 1 base to trimming and J lost 5 bases, with 15 bases between them. CDR3 nucleotides: TGTGCCAGCAGCTTGCCGACAGGTCCGGGGACTGAAGCTTTCTTT. Translated: CASSLPTGPGTEAFF. Complete variable domain (other parts from reference TRBV5-5 and TRBJ1-1): DAGVTQSPTHLIKTRGQQVTLRCSPISGHKSVSWYQQVLGQGPQFIFQYYEKEERGRGNFPDRFSARQFPNYSSELNVNALLLGDSALYLCASSLPTGPGTEAFFGQGTRLTVV.

This sequence joins TRBV6-1 and TRBJ2-7, with D unclear. The CDR3 sequence is 15 residues long. Germline CDR1 MNHNS, CDR2 SASEGT. V gave up 1 base and J gave up 0 bases, with 10 bases separating them. The CDR3 DNA reads as TGTGCCAGCAGTGAAGAGAACCGCAGCTCCTACGAGCAGTACTTC. Its protein is CASSEENRSSYEQYF.

The genes are TRBV27 and TRBJ1-6; D uncertain. Germline CDR1 MNHEY, CDR2 SMNVEV (reference sequence). V was trimmed by 2 bases and J by 5 bases, leaving 10 bases between them. The CDR3 is 15 amino acids. CDR3 in amino acids: CASSLEFIDNSPLHF. CDR3 DNA: TGTGCCAGCAGTTTAGAGTTTATAGATAATTCACCCCTCCACTTT.

Only a few counts were recorded for this clone. The V and J genes are TRBV11-2 and TRBJ2-1, with 8 bases fitting TRBD2. The CDR3 contains 14 residues. Per germline, CDR1 SGHAT and CDR2 FQNNGV. J gave up 9 bases and V 1 base, and 5 bases lay outside the gene matches. The DNA of the CDR3 is TGTGCCAGCAGCTTAGTAGTGACTAGCGTTGAGCAGTTCTTC. Translation gives CASSLVVTSVEQFF.

The chain combines TRBV7-2 with TRBJ2-7; TRBD1 matches 7 bases. CDR3 size: 14 residues. CDR1 SGHTA and CDR2 FQGNSA come from the germline V gene. V was pared by 7 bases and J by 2 bases, with 8 bases of the junction left unmatched. The chain's CDR3 is CASTPTQGAYEQYF. The CDR3 nucleotides read TGTGCCAGCACCCCAACCCAGGGGGCCTACGAGCAGTACTTC.

The chain has TRBV7-9 and TRBJ2-1; D is perhaps TRBD2 (6 bases). Germline V lookup: CDR1 SEHNR, CDR2 FQNEAQ (reference sequence). This CDR3 has 15 residues. V lost 0 bases, J lost 2 bases, and 8 bases lay in between. As DNA, the CDR3 is TGTGCCAGCAGCTTAGCGGGAGGCCCCTACAATGAGCAGTTCTTC. Translated: CASSLAGGPYNEQFF.

Ten or more counts support this clone. Other DNA sequences in the sample encode the same CDR3. This chain joins TRBV9 and TRBJ1-1; D gene ambiguous. Germline V gives CDR1 SGDLS, CDR2 YYNGEE. The CDR3 sequence is 13 residues long. Trimming removed 0 bases at V and 1 base at J, with 4 bases between. The CDR3, as DNA: TGTGCCAGCAGCGTAGCAGGGAACACTGAAGCTTTCTTT. Residues: CASSVAGNTEAFF.

This clone was seen a few times. The chain uses TRBV13 and TRBJ1-4, with D maybe TRBD1 (5 bases). CDR3 length: 17 amino acids. The germline V and J ends were trimmed by 5 bases and 7 bases, with 23 bases remaining between them. Germline assignment: CDR1 PRHDT and CDR2 FYEKMQ (reference sequence). The DNA for the CDR3 is TGTGCCAGCAGCCCCCTTTTGGGACTTAAATCTGGTGAAAAACTGTTTTTT. The encoded protein is CASSPLLGLKSGEKLFF.

This rearrangement joins TRBV5-1 to TRBJ2-2; TRBD1 aligns across 11 bases. V lost 2 bases to trimming and J lost 3 bases; unmatched junction nucleotides: 3. Germline values: CDR1 SGHRS, CDR2 YFSETQ. The CDR3 spans 16 residues. CDR3 coding DNA: TGCGCCAGCAGCTTCGGGGGACAGGGGGACACCGGGGAGCTGTTTTTT. This sequence encodes CASSFGGQGDTGELFF.

The chain employs TRBV7-3 and TRBJ2-3; D might be TRBD2 (5 bases). V lost 1 base, J lost 5 bases, and 16 bases lay in between. Germline V gene data show CDR1 as SGHTA and CDR2 as FQGTGA. This CDR3 is 16 amino acids long. Here the CDR3 reads CASSLNSARVGDTQYF. The CDR3 nucleotides read TGTGCCAGCAGCTTAAATTCTGCGAGGGTAGGAGATACGCAGTATTTT. Full variable domain (remainder filled in from reference TRBV7-3 and TRBJ2-3): GAGVSQTPSNKVTEKGKYVELRCDPISGHTALYWYRQSLGQGPEFLIYFQGTGAADDSGLPNDRFFAVRPEGSVSTLKIQRTERGDSAVYLCASSLNSARVGDTQYFGPGTRLTVL.

The CDR3 sequence: CASSRLSGRGSGYNEQFF. The CDR3 nucleotides are TGCGCCAGCAGCCGACTGAGCGGGAGGGGAAGTGGTTACAATGAGCAGTTCTTC. The chain employs TRBV4-1 and TRBJ2-1; 10 bases match TRBD2. V trimming: 4 bases; J trimming: 4 bases; junction bases outside the gene matches: 13. Germline-derived CDR1 and CDR2 are MGHRA and YSYEKL. The CDR3 spans 18 residues.

V is TRBV18 and J is TRBJ1-5, with D perhaps matching TRBD1 (5 bases). V lost 1 base to trimming and J lost 7 bases, with 14 bases between them. CDR1 and CDR2 (germline): KGHSH, LQKENI. The CDR3 is 15 amino acids. CDR3 in DNA: TGTGCCAGCTCACCACAACAGGCCTTCGACCAGCCCCAGCATTTT. Translated, it gives CASSPQQAFDQPQHF.

This chain uses TRBV6-1 with TRBJ2-1; tentatively, D is TRBD1 (5 bases). Germline CDR1 is MNHNS and CDR2 is SASEGT. The V and J ends lost 4 bases and 6 bases respectively, with 16 bases between them. CDR3 length: 15 residues. CDR3 sequence (DNA): TGTGCCAGCAGTGTAAGAGACAGTATCGGCAATGAGCAGTTCTTC. It codes for CASSVRDSIGNEQFF.

CDR3 DNA: TGTGCCACCAGCAGAGGGCCGGAGACCCAGTACTTC. Its protein is CATSRGPETQYF. The V and J genes are TRBV15 and TRBJ2-5, with no clear D. Germline assignment: CDR1 LNHNV and CDR2 YYDKDF (reference sequence). This CDR3 has 12 residues. V gave up 1 base and J gave up 5 bases, with 5 bases separating them.

The J gene is TRBJ2-7, the V gene TRBV7-3; 15 positions match TRBD2. The CDR3 totals 15 residues. Germline loops: CDR1 SGHTA, CDR2 FQGTGA. The V segment lost 4 bases and the J segment 5 bases; nucleotides outside the gene matches: 3. The CDR3 loop reads CASSSGTSGRNEQYF. The DNA for the CDR3 is TGTGCCAGCAGCTCCGGGACTAGCGGGAGGAACGAGCAGTACTTC.

The chain couples TRBV7-2 to TRBJ2-3; D possibly corresponds to TRBD2 (6 bases). The CDR3 runs to 13 residues. V was shortened by 5 bases and J by 1 base, with 7 bases between the two germline ends. Germline CDR1 is SGHTA and CDR2 is FQGNSA. For the CDR3, the DNA is TGTGCCAGCAGCGGAGGGGGCACAGATACGCAGTATTTT. Its translation is CASSGGGTDTQYF.

V usage is TRBV11-3 and J usage is TRBJ1-1, with 7 bases matching TRBD1. From germline, CDR1 is SGHNT and CDR2 YENEEA. The V gene end was trimmed by 5 bases and the J gene end by 0 bases; junction bases not matched to a gene: 3. This CDR3 is built from 14 residues. CDR3 loop: CASSLTGVNTEAFF. CDR3 sequence (DNA): TGTGCCAGCAGCCTAACAGGGGTGAACACTGAAGCTTTCTTT.

The chain joins TRBV5-4 to TRBJ1-1, with D hard to call. Germline CDR1 SGHNT, CDR2 YYREEE (reference sequence). Trimming stripped 0 bases from V and 4 bases from J, with 10 bases between. This CDR3 is built from 14 residues. The CDR3 loop reads CASSLEVRGTEAFF. The CDR3, as DNA: TGTGCCAGCAGCTTGGAGGTTCGCGGCACTGAAGCTTTCTTT.